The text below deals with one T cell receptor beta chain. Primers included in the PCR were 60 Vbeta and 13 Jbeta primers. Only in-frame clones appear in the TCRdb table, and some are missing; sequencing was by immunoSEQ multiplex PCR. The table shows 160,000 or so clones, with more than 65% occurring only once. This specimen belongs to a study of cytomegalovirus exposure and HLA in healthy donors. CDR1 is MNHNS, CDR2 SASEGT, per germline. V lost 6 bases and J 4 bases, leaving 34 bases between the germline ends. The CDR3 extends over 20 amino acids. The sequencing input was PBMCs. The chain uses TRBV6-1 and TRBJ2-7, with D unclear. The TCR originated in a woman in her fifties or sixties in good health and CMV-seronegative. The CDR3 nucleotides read TGTGCCAGCAGCGAAAACGCCGTACCCTTTTCCCCCAGCCCAGGATACGAGCAGTACTTC. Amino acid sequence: CASSENAVPFSPSPGYEQYF.